This TCR beta chain comes out of a study of T cell responses to AZD1222 COVID-19 vaccine. CDR3 length equals 13 residues. V was shortened by 4 bases and J by 4 bases, with 10 bases between the two germline ends. Germline V gene data show CDR1 as SGHAT and CDR2 as FQNNGV. Measured with immunoSEQ multiplex PCR; TCRdb has only the in-frame clones, and not every one. The table includes 150,000 to 200,000 clones, around 90% detected once. This sequence was found in an adult in good health. The sequences come from peripheral blood, collected on day 0 of AZD1222 vaccination. This chain links TRBV11-2 with TRBJ1-2; unclear D gene. Written as DNA, the CDR3 is TGTGCCAGCAGCTCCGGGAGCGTCTATGGCTACACCTTC. It encodes CASSSGSVYGYTF.